The entry below describes one T cell receptor beta chain. This record comes from a study of cytomegalovirus exposure and HLA in healthy donors. Use of 60 Vbeta and 13 Jbeta primers characterized the PCR. Clones were sequenced by immunoSEQ multiplex PCR, and TCRdb holds only the in-frame ones, with some missing. The sample shows approximately 120,000 clones, around four fifths of them seen only once. The specimen was PBMCs. This TCR was recovered from a man aged 30-40 years in good health and CMV-seropositive.

CDR3 sequence reads: CASSLSDRRNQPQHF. The CDR3 DNA reads TGTGCCAGCAGTTTATCGGACAGGAGGAATCAGCCCCAGCATTTT. The rearrangement links TRBV28 to TRBJ1-5, with 7 bases lining up with TRBD1. The J segment lost 4 bases and the V segment lost 1 base, leaving 4 bases of the junction unmatched. Germline V gene data show CDR1 as MDHEN and CDR2 as SYDVKM. The CDR3 totals 15 residues.